Described below is a single T cell receptor (beta chain) sequence and its context. In the authors' workflow: Using reference gene primer amplification, nucleated cell counts were estimated. The table came from immunoSEQ multiplex PCR; TCRdb's copy has only in-frame clones and leaves some out. The V and J calls and clone size were taken over from that table, and D and trimming were inferred from the DNA. The table records 35,000 to 45,000 clones, around nine tenths of them present only once. The sample is drawn from a study of blood T cell repertoires in COVID-19. Study information: Whether acute or convalescent, the COVID-19 samples came from the United States, Italy and Spain.

The CDR3 is 15 amino acids. Per the germline V gene, CDR1 is SEHNR and CDR2 is FQNEAQ (reference sequence). V was trimmed by 1 base and J by 2 bases, leaving 10 bases between them. The rearrangement links TRBV7-9 to TRBJ2-3, with D possibly being TRBD2 (6 bases). This clonotype was obtained from a human donor in a cohort sampled during active COVID-19. The sample was peripheral blood. This CDR3 is CASSLGGGATDTQYF. DNA for the CDR3: TGTGCCAGCAGCTTAGGCGGAGGGGCCACAGATACGCAGTATTTT.